This T cell receptor (beta chain) was observed in a study of molecular identifiers for immune sequencing clone quantification. Whole-study context: Replicates split RNA from roughly 21,000 or 96,000 naive CD8 cells five ways, and the researchers sequenced four portions.

Libraries of naive CD8 T cells were made from roughly 20,000 to 1,000,000 sorted cells. They used 10%, 30% or 50% RNA. One entry per CDR3 protein results from TCRdb running MiXCR on the PCR reads. This sample has hundreds of thousands of distinct CDR3 sequences, with about 25% found just once. This clonotype was detected only a few times. Antigen specificity is unknown. General study results and limits: Jurkat TCR RNA spiked in from one cell could reportedly be detected among approximately 980,000 naive cells.

Germline assignment: CDR1 SGHAT and CDR2 FQNNGV. V was trimmed by 1 base and J by 0 bases, leaving 11 bases between them. The CDR3 has 16 amino acids. This TCR derives from a human donor in good health. Some libraries in this study had Jurkat cell RNA spiked in. The chain carries TRBV11-2 and TRBJ2-3; possibly TRBD2 for D (5 bases). Specimen: naive CD8+ T cells from blood, with Jurkat cell RNA spiked in. Subset specified: FACS-sorted CD8+CD4-CCR7+CD45RA+ naive T cells. The CDR3 here is CASSLALARSTDTQYF. CDR3 DNA: TGTGCCAGCAGCTTAGCCCTAGCAAGGAGCACAGATACGCAGTATTTT.